This note documents a single TCR beta chain sequence. This sample was included in a study of long-term antiretroviral therapy in people with HIV. Version v3.0 of the immunoSEQ assay ran at survey level. Clones were sequenced by immunoSEQ multiplex PCR, and TCRdb holds only the in-frame ones, with some missing. The sample carries some 20,000 clones, about three quarters recorded once. Germline CDR1 is ENHRY and CDR2 is SYGVKD. V lost 10 bases and J 6 bases, leaving 27 bases between the germline ends. The CDR3 loop spans 16 amino acids. The chain recombines TRBV10-3 with TRBJ1-2; TRBD1 is a possible D gene (5 bases). Sequenced here: unsorted PBMCs, sampled 2.9 years after starting antiretroviral therapy. The source is a woman aged 25-40 years with HIV. The CDR3: CATHSATGGQRNGYTF. Here the CDR3 DNA reads TGTGCCACCCACTCGGCAACAGGAGGCCAGCGGAATGGCTACACCTTC.